These T cell receptor beta chains were read from a single sample in a study of blood T cells in healthy people across ages. TCRdb re-called the 5' RACE reads through MiXCR, storing one row per CDR3 protein. The data hold around 1,700,000 distinct CDR3 sequences, with under 30% observed a single time. Sequences were obtained from blood. These receptors were taken from a woman aged 25 to 39 in good health. Both conserved end residues are part of each CDR3. The D gene is left open where the match is weak. Size values are once, few and many counts, or a class for expanded clones, and some rows have none.

clone_size,v_call,j_call,d_call,cdr3_nt,cdr3_aa
few,TRBV4-1,TRBJ1-2,NA,TGCGCCAGCAGCCAAGAAGAAGGCCGCTCGCCTAACTATGGCTACACCTTC,CASSQEEGRSPNYGYTF
many,TRBV7-2,TRBJ2-1,TRBD2,TGTGCCAGCACCATACCCAGCGGGAGTGGTGAGCAGTTCTTC,CASTIPSGSGEQFF
few,TRBV20-1,TRBJ2-5,TRBD2,TGCAGTGCCCCCCGGACTAGCGGGGGGGAGACCCAGTACTTC,CSAPRTSGGETQYF
NA,TRBV4-2,TRBJ1-4,NA,TGTGCCAGCAGCCAAGATTTGACTGAAAAACTGTTTTTT,CASSQDLTEKLFF
NA,TRBV20-1,TRBJ2-2,TRBD2,TGCAGTGCTATATCCGGGGGGACCACCGGGGAGCTGTTTTTT,CSAISGGTTGELFF
few,TRBV20-1,TRBJ2-7,TRBD1,TGCAGGGCCGGGACAGGGTTTGGCGATCAGTACTTC,CRAGTGFGDQYF
many,TRBV6-5,TRBJ2-1,NA,TGTGCCAGCAGGAAATCAGGAGACCGCCCCAATGAGCAGTTCTTC,CASRKSGDRPNEQFF
many,TRBV7-9,TRBJ2-5,TRBD1,TGTGCCAGCTCCACAGGGGGCATCGAGACCCAGTACTTC,CASSTGGIETQYF
few,TRBV14,TRBJ2-7,NA,TGTGCCAGCAGCCCCGACCCTGGGAGCTACGAGCAGTACTTC,CASSPDPGSYEQYF
many,TRBV29-1,TRBJ2-4,NA,TGCAGCGCCCGGTGGGGCGACCGAAACATTCAGTACTTC,CSARWGDRNIQYF
many,TRBV4-3,TRBJ1-2,NA,TGCGCCAGCAGCGTTACAGCCGGGACCAACTATGGCTACACCTTC,CASSVTAGTNYGYTF
NA,TRBV7-9,TRBJ2-2,NA,TGTGCCAGCCGTCCACAGGGAGAGAACACCGGGGAGCTGTTTTTT,CASRPQGENTGELFF
many,TRBV12-5,TRBJ2-5,TRBD1,TGTGCTAGTGGTCTACTCCGGGACAGGGAAGAGACCCAGTACTTC,CASGLLRDREETQYF
many,TRBV12-3/TRBV12-4,TRBJ2-5,TRBD2,TGTGCCAGCAGTTTCGGCACTAGCGGATCAGAGACCCAGTACTTC,CASSFGTSGSETQYF
NA,TRBV24-1,TRBJ2-7,NA,TGTGCCACCATTAGACTAGAAGCCTACGAGCAGTACTTC,CATIRLEAYEQYF
NA,TRBV27,TRBJ2-5,NA,TGTGCCAGCAGTCTAAGCACCGGGGTAGGGGGAGAGACCCAGTACTTC,CASSLSTGVGGETQYF
few,TRBV12-3/TRBV12-4,TRBJ2-1,NA,TGTGCCAGCAGTTTAGGGCCAGGCAACTCCTACGAGCAGTTCTTC,CASSLGPGNSYEQFF
many,TRBV12-3/TRBV12-4,TRBJ2-1,NA,TGTGCCAGCACCAGGACAGAGAACAATGAGCAGTTCTTC,CASTRTENNEQFF
many,TRBV7-2,TRBJ1-2,TRBD1,TGTGCCAGCAGCCCACGGACAGGGGGCGCCTATGGCTACACCTTC,CASSPRTGGAYGYTF
NA,TRBV5-1,TRBJ2-1,NA,TGCGCCAGCAGCAACAATGGCGAGCAGTTCTTC,CASSNNGEQFF
few,TRBV28,TRBJ1-2,TRBD1,TGTGCCAGCACCCTCCTCCTACAGGGGAACCATGGCTACACCTTC,CASTLLLQGNHGYTF
NA,TRBV6-2/TRBV6-3,TRBJ2-7,NA,TGTGCCAGCAGTTACTGGGGGAGCTCCTACAATGAGCAGTACTTC,CASSYWGSSYNEQYF
few,TRBV20-1,TRBJ2-1,TRBD2,TGCAGTGCTAGAGATCAAAGCGGGGGGGACAATGAGCAGTTCTTC,CSARDQSGGDNEQFF
few,TRBV5-4,TRBJ2-2,NA,TGTGCCAGCCAGGGTACGCTTTCGAACACCGGGGAGCTGTTTTTT,CASQGTLSNTGELFF
many,TRBV2,TRBJ2-7,NA,TGTGCCAGCACGGGGGCCCAGACCTACGAGCAGTACTTC,CASTGAQTYEQYF
once,TRBV6-6,TRBJ1-2,NA,TGTGCCAGCAGTTACGCCTCGGGAGGGAACTATGGCTACACCTTC,CASSYASGGNYGYTF
few,TRBV12-3/TRBV12-4,TRBJ2-2,NA,TGTGCCAGCAGTTTGCCCCTGGACTTGCAAGGAACCGGGGAGCTGTTTTTT,CASSLPLDLQGTGELFF
NA,TRBV5-1,TRBJ2-6,TRBD1,TGCGCCAGCAGCCTGACAGGGGGTCCCGTGGGTGGGGCCAACGTCCTGACTTTC,CASSLTGGPVGGANVLTF
many,TRBV5-1,TRBJ2-7,NA,TGCGCCAGCAGCTTGGCCGGAGGGCAGGGGACCCCCTACGAGCAGTACTTC,CASSLAGGQGTPYEQYF
NA,TRBV6-5,TRBJ1-1,TRBD1,TGTGCCGGCAGGCGACGTGACAGGGTGGGCACTGAAGCTTTCTTT,CAGRRRDRVGTEAFF
NA,TRBV11-2,TRBJ1-6,NA,TGTGCCAGCAGCCGGTCCTGGACACTCAATTCACCCCTCCACTTT,CASSRSWTLNSPLHF
many,TRBV7-9,TRBJ2-5,NA,TGTGCCAGCAGCTTAGCTCTCGGCCAAGAGACCCAGTACTTC,CASSLALGQETQYF
NA,TRBV20-1,TRBJ2-1,NA,TGCAGTGCTAGAGATCGGGTTAGCGGAACGAGCTCCTACAATGAGCAGTTCTTC,CSARDRVSGTSSYNEQFF
many,TRBV20-1,TRBJ2-7,TRBD2,TGCAGTGCTATAATGAGGACTAGCGAACCCTACGAGCAGTACTTC,CSAIMRTSEPYEQYF
few,TRBV7-6,TRBJ1-3,NA,TGTGCCAGCAGCTTATCTCGGGCCTCTGGAAACACCATATATTTT,CASSLSRASGNTIYF
few,TRBV5-5,TRBJ1-2,NA,TGTGCCAGCAGCTTTGAACTGTCCAACTATGGCTACACCTTC,CASSFELSNYGYTF
many,TRBV20-1,TRBJ1-2,NA,TGCAGTGCTAGAGAGGGCGGTGGCTACACCTTC,CSAREGGGYTF
NA,TRBV14,TRBJ2-1,TRBD1,TGTGCCAGCGGCCAAGTGAGGGGGCTCAACAATGAGCAGTTCTTC,CASGQVRGLNNEQFF
NA,TRBV12-3/TRBV12-4,TRBJ2-4,TRBD2,TGTGCCAGCAGCGCGGGCGGGAGACAAAACATTCAGTACTTC,CASSAGGRQNIQYF
few,TRBV7-2,TRBJ2-1,NA,TGTGCCAGCAAAGGAGGGGGTTACAATGAGCAGTTCTTC,CASKGGGYNEQFF
few,TRBV11-2,TRBJ2-1,NA,TGTGCCAGCAGCTTTCAGGGGTCGAGCTCCTACAATGAGCAGTTCTTC,CASSFQGSSSYNEQFF
NA,TRBV12-3/TRBV12-4,TRBJ1-5,TRBD1,TGTGCCAGCAGTGACTGGACAGGTAGCAATCAGCCCCAGCATTTT,CASSDWTGSNQPQHF
few,TRBV2,TRBJ2-7,NA,TGTGCCAGCAGTGAGCTCGGACGGATCTACGAGCAGTACTTC,CASSELGRIYEQYF
NA,TRBV3-1,TRBJ2-1,TRBD2,TGTGCCAGCAGCAACCGACGGACTAGCGAGGAGACCCAGTTCTTC,CASSNRRTSEETQFF
few,TRBV12-5,TRBJ1-4,NA,TGTGCTAGTGGCACAGGGAGTAGCGAAAAACTGTTTTTT,CASGTGSSEKLFF
few,TRBV11-2,TRBJ2-5,NA,TGTGCCAGCAGCTTCATTAACCTAAAAGAGACCCAGTACTTC,CASSFINLKETQYF